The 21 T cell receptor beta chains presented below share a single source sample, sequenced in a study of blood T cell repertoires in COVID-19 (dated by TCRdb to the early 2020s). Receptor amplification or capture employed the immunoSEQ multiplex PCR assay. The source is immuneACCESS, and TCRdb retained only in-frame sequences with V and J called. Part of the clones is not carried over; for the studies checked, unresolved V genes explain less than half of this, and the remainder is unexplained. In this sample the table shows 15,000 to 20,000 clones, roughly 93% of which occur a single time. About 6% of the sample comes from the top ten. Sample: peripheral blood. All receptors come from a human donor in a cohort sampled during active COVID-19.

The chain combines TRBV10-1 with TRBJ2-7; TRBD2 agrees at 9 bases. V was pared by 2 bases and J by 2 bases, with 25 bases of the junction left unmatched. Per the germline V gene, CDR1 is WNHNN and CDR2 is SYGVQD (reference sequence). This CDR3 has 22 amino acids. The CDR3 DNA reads TGCGCCAGCAGTGAGCGATTTTGGATAGCGGGGGATCAAAGGGGGAGAACCTACGAGCAGTACTTC. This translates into CASSERFWIAGDQRGRTYEQYF.

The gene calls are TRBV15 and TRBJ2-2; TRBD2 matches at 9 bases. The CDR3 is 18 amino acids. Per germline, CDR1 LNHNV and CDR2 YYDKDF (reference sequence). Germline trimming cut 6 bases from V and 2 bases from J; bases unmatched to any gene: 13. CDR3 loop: CATRGPVLAGLNTGELFF. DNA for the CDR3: TGTGCCACCAGAGGCCCCGTCCTAGCGGGGCTTAACACCGGGGAGCTGTTTTTT.

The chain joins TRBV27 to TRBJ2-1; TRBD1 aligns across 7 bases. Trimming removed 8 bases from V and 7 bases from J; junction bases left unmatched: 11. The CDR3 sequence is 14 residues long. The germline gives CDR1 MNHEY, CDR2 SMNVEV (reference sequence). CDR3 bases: TGTGCCAGCCGGGGTACAGGGGTTATGAATGAGCAGTTCTTC. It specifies CASRGTGVMNEQFF.

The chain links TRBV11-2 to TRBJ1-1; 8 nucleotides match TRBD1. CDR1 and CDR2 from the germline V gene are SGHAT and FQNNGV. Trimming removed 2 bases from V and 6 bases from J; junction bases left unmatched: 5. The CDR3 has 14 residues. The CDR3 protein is CASSLRTGWAEAFF. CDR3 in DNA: TGTGCCAGCAGCTTAAGGACAGGGTGGGCTGAAGCTTTCTTT.

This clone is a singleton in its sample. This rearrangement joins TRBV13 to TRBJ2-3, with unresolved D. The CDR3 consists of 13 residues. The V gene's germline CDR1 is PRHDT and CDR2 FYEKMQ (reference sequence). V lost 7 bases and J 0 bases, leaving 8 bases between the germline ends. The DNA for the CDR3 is TGTGCCAGCATGGCGGATAGCACAGATACGCAGTATTTT. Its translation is CASMADSTDTQYF.

The DNA for the CDR3 is TGTGCCAGCAGCCCCGACAGGGTACCTACCAGGGATGAGCAGTTCTTC. It codes for CASSPDRVPTRDEQFF. V gene TRBV11-2 combines with J gene TRBJ2-1; TRBD1 matches 7 bases. The trim removed 5 bases at V and 8 bases at J, leaving 15 bases unmatched. Germline lookup yields CDR1 SGHAT and CDR2 FQNNGV. This CDR3 spans 16 amino acids.

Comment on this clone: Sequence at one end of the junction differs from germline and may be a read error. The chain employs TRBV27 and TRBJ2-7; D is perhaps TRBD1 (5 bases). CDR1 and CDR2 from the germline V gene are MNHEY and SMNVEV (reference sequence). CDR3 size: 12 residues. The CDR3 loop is CASSLSGRSLDF. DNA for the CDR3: TGTGCCAGCAGTTTATCGGGGCGGTCCTTGGACTTC.

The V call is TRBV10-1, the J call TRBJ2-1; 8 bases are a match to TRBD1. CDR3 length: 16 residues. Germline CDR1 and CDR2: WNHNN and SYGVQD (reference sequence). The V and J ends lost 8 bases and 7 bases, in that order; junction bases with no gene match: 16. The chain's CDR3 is CASAGWQGASRNEQFF. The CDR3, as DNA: TGCGCCAGCGCCGGGTGGCAGGGGGCGAGTAGGAATGAGCAGTTCTTC.

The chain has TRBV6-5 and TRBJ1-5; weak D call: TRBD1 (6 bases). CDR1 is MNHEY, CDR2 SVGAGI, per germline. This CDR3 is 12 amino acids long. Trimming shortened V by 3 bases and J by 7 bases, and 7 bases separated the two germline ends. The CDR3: CASSYGGQPQHF. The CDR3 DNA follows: TGTGCCAGCAGTTATGGGGGCCAGCCCCAGCATTTT.

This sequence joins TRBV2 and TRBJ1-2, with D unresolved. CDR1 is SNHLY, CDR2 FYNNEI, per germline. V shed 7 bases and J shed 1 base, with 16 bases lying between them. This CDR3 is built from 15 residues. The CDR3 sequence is CASKEWGGYNYGYTF. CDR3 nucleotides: TGTGCCAGCAAAGAATGGGGAGGATATAACTATGGCTACACCTTC.

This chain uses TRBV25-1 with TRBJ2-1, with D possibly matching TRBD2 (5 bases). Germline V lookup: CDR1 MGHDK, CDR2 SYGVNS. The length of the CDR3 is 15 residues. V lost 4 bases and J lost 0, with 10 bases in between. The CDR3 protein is CASSVMGSSYNEQFF. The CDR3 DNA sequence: TGTGCCAGCAGTGTTATGGGGAGCTCCTACAATGAGCAGTTCTTC.

The CDR3 DNA reads TGTGCCAGCAGCGTAGCCCCGAGGCTCTCTGGAAACACCATATATTTT. It yields the protein CASSVAPRLSGNTIYF. The chain couples TRBV9 to TRBJ1-3; D is unclear. CDR1 is SGDLS and CDR2 is YYNGEE in the germline V gene. Trimming stripped 0 bases from V and 0 bases from J, with 10 bases between. This CDR3 has 16 residues.

The CDR3 is CASSASGVSYEQYF. CDR3 nucleotide sequence: TGTGCCAGCAGCGCCTCCGGGGTCTCCTACGAGCAGTACTTC. This rearrangement joins TRBV7-9 to TRBJ2-7; perhaps TRBD2 as D (5 bases). This CDR3 is built from 14 residues. Germline CDR1 SEHNR, CDR2 FQNEAQ (reference sequence). The V end lost 5 bases, the J end lost 0 bases, and 11 bases lay between the germline ends.

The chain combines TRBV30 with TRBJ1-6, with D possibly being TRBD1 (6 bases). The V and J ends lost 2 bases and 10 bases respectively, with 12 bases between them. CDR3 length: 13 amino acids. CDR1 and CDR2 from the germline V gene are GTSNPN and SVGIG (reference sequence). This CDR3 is CAWSRQDLSPLHF. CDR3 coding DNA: TGTGCCTGGAGTAGACAGGATTTATCACCCCTCCACTTT.

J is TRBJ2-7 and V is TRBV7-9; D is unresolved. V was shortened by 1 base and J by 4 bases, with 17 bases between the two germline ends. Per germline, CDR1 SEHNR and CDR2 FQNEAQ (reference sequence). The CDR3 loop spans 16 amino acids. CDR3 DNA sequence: TGTGCCAGCAGCTTAGTACCCGGCCGGGTCGGTTACGAGCAGTACTTC. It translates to CASSLVPGRVGYEQYF.

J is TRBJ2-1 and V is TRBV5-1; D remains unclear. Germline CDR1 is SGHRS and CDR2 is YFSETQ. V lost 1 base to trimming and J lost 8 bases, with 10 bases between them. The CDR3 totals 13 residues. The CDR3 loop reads CASSLNLVDEQFF. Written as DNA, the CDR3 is TGCGCCAGCAGCTTGAATTTAGTCGATGAGCAGTTCTTC.

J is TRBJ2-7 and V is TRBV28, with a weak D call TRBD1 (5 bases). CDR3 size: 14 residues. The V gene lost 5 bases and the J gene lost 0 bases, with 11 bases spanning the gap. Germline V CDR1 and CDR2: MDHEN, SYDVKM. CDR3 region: CASSEVQVSYEQYF. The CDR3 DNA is TGTGCCAGCAGTGAGGTACAGGTCTCCTACGAGCAGTACTTC.

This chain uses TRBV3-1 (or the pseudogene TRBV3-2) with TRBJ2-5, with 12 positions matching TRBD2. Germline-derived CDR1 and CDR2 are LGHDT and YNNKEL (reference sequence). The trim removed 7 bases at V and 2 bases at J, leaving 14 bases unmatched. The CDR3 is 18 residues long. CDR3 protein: CASIGSTLAGGFQETQYF. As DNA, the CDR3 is TGTGCCAGCATAGGGAGTACACTAGCGGGGGGATTTCAAGAGACCCAGTACTTC.

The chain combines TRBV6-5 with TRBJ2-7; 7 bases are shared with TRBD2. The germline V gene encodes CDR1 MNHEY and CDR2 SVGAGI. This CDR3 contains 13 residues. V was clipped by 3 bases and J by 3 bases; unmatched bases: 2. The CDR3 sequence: CASSYREDYEQYF. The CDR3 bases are TGTGCCAGCAGTTATCGGGAGGACTACGAGCAGTACTTC.

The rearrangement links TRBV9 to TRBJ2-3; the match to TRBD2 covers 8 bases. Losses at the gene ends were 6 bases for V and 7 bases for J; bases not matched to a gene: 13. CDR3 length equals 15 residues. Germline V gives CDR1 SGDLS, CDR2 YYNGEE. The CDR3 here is CASTGRAGVLNTQYF. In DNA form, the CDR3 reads TGTGCCAGCACCGGGAGAGCGGGAGTGTTAAATACGCAGTATTTT.

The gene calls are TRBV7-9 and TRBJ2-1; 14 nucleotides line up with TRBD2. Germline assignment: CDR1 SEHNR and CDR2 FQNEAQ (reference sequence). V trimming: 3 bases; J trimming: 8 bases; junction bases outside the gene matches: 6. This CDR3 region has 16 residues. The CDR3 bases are TGTGCCAGCAGCTTGACTAGCGGGAGGGCGGCCCATGAGCAGTTCTTC. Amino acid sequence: CASSLTSGRAAHEQFF.